This T cell receptor beta chain emerged from a study of T cells in Graves' hyperthyroidism and ophthalmopathy. Study-wide results and caveats: The model forecast ophthalmopathy, anticipating it by a median roughly 6 months before onset.

For the diagnoses, clinical symptoms, serum thyroxine and TRAb, thyroid ultrasound and orbital computed tomography were used. Germline V CDR1 and CDR2: KGHDR, SFDVKD. The CDR3 loop spans 16 amino acids. The junction had 12 bases not matched to a gene; V was cut back by 7 bases and J by 5 bases. It was RNA transcripts that yielded the amplified TCR beta CDR3 regions. A first-round RT-PCR of the TCR CDR3 used the HTBI primer set. One entry per CDR3 protein, called by TCRdb with MiXCR from the multiplex PCR reads. The sample carries over 500,000 distinct CDR3 sequences, roughly 45% recorded once. A word on this clonotype: Its antigen is still unknown.

The V and J genes are TRBV24-1 and TRBJ2-1, with 8 bases identical to TRBD2. The source of this sequence is an adult woman with Graves' disease, either hyperthyroidism or ophthalmopathy (not recorded which). The sequenced material came from peripheral blood or thyroid tissue (not recorded which). The CDR3 spells CATRTGPIAGNNEQFF. The CDR3 DNA sequence: TGTGCCACCAGAACAGGGCCGATAGCGGGAAACAATGAGCAGTTCTTC.